This passage covers 13 T cell receptor beta chains from one sample sequenced in a study of early T cells in non-severe SARS-CoV-2 infection. TCRdb re-called the 5' RACE reads through MiXCR, storing one row per CDR3 protein. The data contain fewer than 80,000 distinct CDR3 sequences, approximately 9.2% of them seen just once; the ten biggest clones take up roughly 13%. The input for sequencing was whole blood, taken at baseline. The source is an adult who was a healthcare worker with PCR-confirmed SARS-CoV-2 infection or an uninfected control (not recorded which).

V and J are TRBV12-5 and TRBJ1-2; perhaps TRBD1 as D (5 bases). Trimming shortened V by 2 bases and J by 3 bases, and 10 bases separated the two germline ends. The germline V gene has CDR1 LGHNT and CDR2 FRNRAP. This CDR3 has 14 amino acids. The CDR3 is CASGLRDGYYGYTF. The CDR3 nucleotides read TGTGCTAGTGGTTTGAGGGACGGCTACTATGGCTACACCTTC.

This clonotype was counted many times. The V and J genes are TRBV7-8 and TRBJ2-3; D is undetermined. With 1 base removed from V and 2 bases from J, the gap between germline ends came to 13 bases. This CDR3 region has 16 residues. In germline, CDR1 is SGHVS, CDR2 FQNEAQ. The chain's CDR3 is CASSLVTGADTDTQYF. Here the CDR3 DNA reads TGTGCCAGCAGCTTAGTCACGGGCGCGGACACAGATACGCAGTATTTT.

Only a few counts were recorded for this clonotype. The rearrangement links TRBV11-2 to TRBJ2-1; TRBD2 matches at 13 bases. Germline-derived CDR1 and CDR2 are SGHAT and FQNNGV. The V segment lost 5 bases and the J segment 4 bases; nucleotides outside the gene matches: 14. This CDR3 comprises 19 residues. This chain's CDR3 is CASSPPRVGLAGEYNEQFF. The DNA for the CDR3 is TGTGCCAGCAGCCCACCCCGGGTCGGACTAGCGGGAGAGTACAATGAGCAGTTCTTC.

The sample holds many counts of this clonotype. The rearrangement uses TRBV11-1 and TRBJ2-7; 14 bases line up with TRBD2. CDR1 is SGHAT, CDR2 FQDESV, per germline (reference sequence). This CDR3 contains 17 residues. The ends lost 5 bases at V and 2 bases at J; junction bases unmatched: 8. As DNA, the CDR3 is TGTGCCAGCAGCACGGGACTAGCGGGAGAAGTAGCCTACGAGCAGTACTTC. It encodes CASSTGLAGEVAYEQYF. Full variable domain (outside the CDR3, taken from reference TRBV11-1 and TRBJ2-7): EAEVAQSPRYKITEKSQAVAFWCDPISGHATLYWYRQILGQGPELLVQFQDESVVDDSQLPKDRFSAERLKGVDSTLKIQPAELGDSAMYLCASSTGLAGEVAYEQYFGPGTRLTVT.

By its share, this clonotype is medium-sized (0.01 to 0.1%). The chain couples TRBV13 to TRBJ2-7; a weak D match, TRBD1 (5 bases). V was pared by 5 bases and J by 0 bases, with 14 bases between. Per germline, CDR1 PRHDT and CDR2 FYEKMQ (reference sequence). The CDR3 spans 15 residues. The DNA of the CDR3 is TGTGCCAGCAGCCAGACAGTTAGTGACTCCTACGAGCAGTACTTC. Protein sequence: CASSQTVSDSYEQYF.

This chain links TRBV4-2 with TRBJ2-4, with D possibly TRBD1 on 6 matching bases. CDR1 is LGHNA and CDR2 is YNFKEQ in the germline V gene. This CDR3 has 17 amino acids. Deletions cut 0 bases from V and 0 bases from J, with 12 bases between. In nucleotides, the CDR3 is TGTGCCAGCAGCCAAGATAGTGCAGGGGCAGCCAAAAACATTCAGTACTTC. Its protein is CASSQDSAGAAKNIQYF.

This clonotype was observed a few times. The V gene is TRBV19, the J gene TRBJ2-1, with 10 bases that match TRBD1. The CDR3 runs to 14 residues. Germline trimming cut 5 bases from V and 9 bases from J; bases unmatched to any gene: 7. Looked up from germline, CDR1 is LNHDA and CDR2 is SQIVND (reference sequence). Here the CDR3 DNA reads TGTGCCAGTAGTGGGACAGGGGTTAAAGGTGAGCAGTTCTTC. Protein: CASSGTGVKGEQFF.

This clonotype was seen only a few times. This rearrangement joins TRBV12-3 or TRBV12-4 to TRBJ2-6; either TRBD1 or TRBD2 may supply D (6 bases each). This CDR3 has 17 residues. V gave up 8 bases and J gave up 0 bases, with 17 bases separating them. CDR3 nucleotide sequence: TGTGCCAGCTCCCGTGTAGGGGGGACCTCTGGGGCCAACGTCCTGACTTTC. This encodes CASSRVGGTSGANVLTF.

This clonotype was recorded a few times. The chain is built from TRBV20-1 and TRBJ2-5; D is perhaps TRBD1 or TRBD2 (5 bases each). CDR1 is DFQATT, CDR2 SNEGSKA, per germline (reference sequence). The CDR3 is 13 amino acids. V dropped 0 bases and J dropped 5 bases, with 10 bases sitting between them. This CDR3 reads CSARELAGETQYF. As DNA, the CDR3 is TGCAGTGCTAGAGAGCTAGCAGGGGAGACCCAGTACTTC.

This clonotype was seen a handful of times. This sequence joins TRBV6-5 and TRBJ1-2; 10 bases agree with TRBD1. Germline assignment: CDR1 MNHEY and CDR2 SVGAGI. CDR3 length: 16 amino acids. Losses at the gene ends were 5 bases for V and 4 bases for J; bases not matched to a gene: 10. The CDR3 nucleotides are TGTGCCAGCAGTCGCGGGACAGGGGTGCGCGGCTATGGCTACACCTTC. Amino acids: CASSRGTGVRGYGYTF.

This clonotype was seen only a few times. The chain joins TRBV4-2 to TRBJ1-1; weak D call: TRBD1 (6 bases). The CDR3 is 14 residues long. With 1 base removed from V and 7 bases from J, the gap between germline ends came to 13 bases. Germline-derived CDR1 and CDR2 are LGHNA and YNFKEQ. The chain's CDR3 is CASSQGTVWGEAFF. The CDR3 region has the DNA TGTGCCAGCAGCCAAGGGACAGTTTGGGGTGAAGCTTTCTTT.

The chain combines TRBV5-1 with TRBJ1-2, with TRBD1 matching 9 bases. This CDR3 has 13 residues. Per germline, CDR1 SGHRS and CDR2 YFSETQ. The trim removed 4 bases at V and 6 bases at J, leaving 4 bases unmatched. This chain's CDR3 is CASSRGTGHGYTF. As DNA, the CDR3 is TGCGCCAGCAGCCGAGGGACAGGGCATGGCTACACCTTC.

The chain recombines TRBV20-1 with TRBJ2-4; TRBD2 agrees at 11 bases. V lost 5 bases, J lost 1 base, and 16 bases stayed unmatched. The germline V gene encodes CDR1 DFQATT and CDR2 SNEGSKA (reference sequence). The CDR3 totals 19 residues. As DNA, the CDR3 is TGCAGTGCTGGCAAGGCCGGGACTAGCGGCGCCAATGCCAAAAACATTCAGTACTTC. Translated: CSAGKAGTSGANAKNIQYF.